The clone carrying this T cell receptor beta chain showed up many times. Its target is not known. Germline V gene sequence: CDR1 MNHEY, CDR2 SMNVEV (reference sequence). The V gene lost 6 bases and the J gene lost 4 bases, with 6 bases spanning the gap. The CDR3 contains 12 residues. TCRdb called the 5' RACE reads again in MiXCR, with one record for every CDR3 protein. The data hold 470,000 or so distinct CDR3 sequences, with roughly 18% observed a single time. The data were obtained in a study of T-cell memory formation after mild COVID-19. General study results and limits: Still unconfirmed is whether the second-wave clones peaking on day 37 recognized SARS-CoV-2.

V usage is TRBV27 and J usage is TRBJ2-2, with D hard to call. Material: PBMCs or a T cell subset sorted from them (not recorded which). The origin of this receptor is an adult woman who had mild COVID-19 (a few samples of this study predate the infection). Cell type and time point are not known. This CDR3 is CASSRTTGELFF. CDR3 sequence (DNA): TGTGCCAGCAGCAGGACCACCGGGGAGCTGTTTTTT.